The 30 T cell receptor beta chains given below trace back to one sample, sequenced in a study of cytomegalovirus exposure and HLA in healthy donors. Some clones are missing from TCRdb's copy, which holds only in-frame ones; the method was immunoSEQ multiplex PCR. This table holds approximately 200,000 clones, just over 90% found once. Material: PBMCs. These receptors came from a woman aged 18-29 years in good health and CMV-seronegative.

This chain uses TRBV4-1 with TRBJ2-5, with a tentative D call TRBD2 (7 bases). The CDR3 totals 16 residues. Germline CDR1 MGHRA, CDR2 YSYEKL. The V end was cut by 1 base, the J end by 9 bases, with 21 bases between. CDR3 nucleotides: TGCGCCAGCAGCCAAGGGGGAGGGGCAGGGGCTTCGGCCCAGTACTTC. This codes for CASSQGGGAGASAQYF.

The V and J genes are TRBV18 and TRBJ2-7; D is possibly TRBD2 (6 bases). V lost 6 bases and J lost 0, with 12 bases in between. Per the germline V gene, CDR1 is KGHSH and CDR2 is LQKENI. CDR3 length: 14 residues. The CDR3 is CASSLGLPSYEQYF. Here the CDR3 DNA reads TGTGCCAGCTCTCTGGGACTCCCCTCCTACGAGCAGTACTTC.

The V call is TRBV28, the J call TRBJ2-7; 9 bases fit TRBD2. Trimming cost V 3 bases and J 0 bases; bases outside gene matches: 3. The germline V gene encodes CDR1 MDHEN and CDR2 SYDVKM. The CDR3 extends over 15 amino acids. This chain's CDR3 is CASSFKREDSYEQYF. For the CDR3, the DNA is TGTGCCAGCAGTTTCAAGCGGGAGGACTCCTACGAGCAGTACTTC.

For the CDR3, the DNA is TGTGCCAGCAGCTGGAGGACAGGGGAGGCTTTCTTT. This translates into CASSWRTGEAFF. The rearrangement joins TRBV7-2 to TRBJ1-1; 9 bases are shared with TRBD1. This CDR3 region has 12 residues. V was clipped by 4 bases and J by 11 bases; unmatched bases: 5. CDR1 and CDR2 from the germline V gene are SGHTA and FQGNSA.

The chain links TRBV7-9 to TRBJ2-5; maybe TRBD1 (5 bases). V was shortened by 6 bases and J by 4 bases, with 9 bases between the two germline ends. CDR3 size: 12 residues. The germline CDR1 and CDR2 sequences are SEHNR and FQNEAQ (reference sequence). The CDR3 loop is CASSRGGETQYF. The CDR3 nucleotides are TGTGCCAGCAGTAGGGGTGGAGAGACCCAGTACTTC.

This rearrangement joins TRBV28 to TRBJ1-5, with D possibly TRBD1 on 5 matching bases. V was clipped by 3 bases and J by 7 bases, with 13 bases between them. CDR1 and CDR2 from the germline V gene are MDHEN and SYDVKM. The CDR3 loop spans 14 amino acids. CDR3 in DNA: TGTGCCAGCAGTTTCCCCGGGGGAGGGCAGCCCCAGCATTTT. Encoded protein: CASSFPGGGQPQHF.

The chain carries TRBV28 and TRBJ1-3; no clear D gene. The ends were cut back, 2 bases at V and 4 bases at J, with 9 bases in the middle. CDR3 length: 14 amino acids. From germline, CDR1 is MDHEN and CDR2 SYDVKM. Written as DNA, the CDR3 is TGTGCCAGCAGTTTAGTTCATCCCGGAAACACCATATATTTT. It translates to CASSLVHPGNTIYF.

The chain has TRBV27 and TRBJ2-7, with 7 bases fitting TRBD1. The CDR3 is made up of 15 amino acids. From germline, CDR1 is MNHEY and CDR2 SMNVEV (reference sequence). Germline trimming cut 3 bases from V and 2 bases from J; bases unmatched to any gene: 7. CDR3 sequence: CASSFVGQEAYEQYF. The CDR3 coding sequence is TGTGCCAGCAGTTTTGTAGGACAGGAGGCCTACGAGCAGTACTTC.

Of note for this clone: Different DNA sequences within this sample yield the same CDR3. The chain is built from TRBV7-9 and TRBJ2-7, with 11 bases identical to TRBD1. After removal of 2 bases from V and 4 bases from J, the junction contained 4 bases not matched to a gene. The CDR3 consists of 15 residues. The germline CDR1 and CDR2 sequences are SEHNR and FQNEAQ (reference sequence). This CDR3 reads CASSLSGTGGYEQYF. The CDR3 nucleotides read TGTGCCAGCAGCTTATCCGGGACAGGGGGTTACGAGCAGTACTTC. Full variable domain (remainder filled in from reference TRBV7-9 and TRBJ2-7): DTGVSQNPRHKITKRGQNVTFRCDPISEHNRLYWYRQTLGQGPEFLTYFQNEAQLEKSRLLSDRFSAERPKGSFSTLEIQRTEQGDSAMYLCASSLSGTGGYEQYFGPGTRLTVT.

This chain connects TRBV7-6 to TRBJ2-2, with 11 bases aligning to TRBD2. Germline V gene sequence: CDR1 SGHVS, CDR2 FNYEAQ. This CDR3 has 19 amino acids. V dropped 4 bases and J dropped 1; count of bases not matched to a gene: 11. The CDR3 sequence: CASSSTGLAEGWNTGELFF. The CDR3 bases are TGTGCCAGCAGCTCTACGGGACTAGCGGAAGGGTGGAACACCGGGGAGCTGTTTTTT.

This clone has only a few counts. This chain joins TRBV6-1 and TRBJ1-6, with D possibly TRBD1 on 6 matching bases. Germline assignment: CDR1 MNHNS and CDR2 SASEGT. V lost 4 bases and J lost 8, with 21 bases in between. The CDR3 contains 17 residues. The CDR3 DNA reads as TGTGCCAGCAGTGGAGCCCTCCCGGGACAACGAGATTCACCCCTCCACTTT. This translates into CASSGALPGQRDSPLHF.

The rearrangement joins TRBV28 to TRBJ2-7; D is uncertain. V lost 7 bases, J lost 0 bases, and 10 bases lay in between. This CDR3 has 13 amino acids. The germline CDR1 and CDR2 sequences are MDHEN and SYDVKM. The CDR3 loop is CASTSESSYEQYF. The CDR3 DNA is TGTGCCAGCACCTCCGAGAGCTCCTACGAGCAGTACTTC.

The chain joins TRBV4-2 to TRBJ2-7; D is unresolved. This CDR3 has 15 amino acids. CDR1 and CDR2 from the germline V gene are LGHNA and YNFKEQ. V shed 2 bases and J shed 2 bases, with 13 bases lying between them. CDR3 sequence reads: CASSQIAEIAYEQYF. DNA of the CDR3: TGTGCCAGCAGCCAAATTGCGGAGATCGCCTACGAGCAGTACTTC.

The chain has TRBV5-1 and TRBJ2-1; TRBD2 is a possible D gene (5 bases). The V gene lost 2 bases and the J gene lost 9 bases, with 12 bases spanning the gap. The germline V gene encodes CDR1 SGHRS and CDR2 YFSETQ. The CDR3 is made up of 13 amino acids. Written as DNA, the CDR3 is TGCGCCAGCAGCTTTTTTGAACGGGGTGAGCAGTTCTTC. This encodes CASSFFERGEQFF.

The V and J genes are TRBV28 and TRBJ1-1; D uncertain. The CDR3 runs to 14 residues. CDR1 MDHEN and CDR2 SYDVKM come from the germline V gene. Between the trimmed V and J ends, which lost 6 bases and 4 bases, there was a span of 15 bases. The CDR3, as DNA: TGTGCCAGCAGCGAACTCATTTCGGGCACTGAAGCTTTCTTT. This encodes CASSELISGTEAFF.

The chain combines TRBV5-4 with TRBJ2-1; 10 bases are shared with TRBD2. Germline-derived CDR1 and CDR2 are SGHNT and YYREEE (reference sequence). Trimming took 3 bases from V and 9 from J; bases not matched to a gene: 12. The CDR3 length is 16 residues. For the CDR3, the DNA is TGTGCCAGCAGCTGGGGCCCCGGGACTAGCGCGGCTGAGCAGTTCTTC. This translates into CASSWGPGTSAAEQFF.

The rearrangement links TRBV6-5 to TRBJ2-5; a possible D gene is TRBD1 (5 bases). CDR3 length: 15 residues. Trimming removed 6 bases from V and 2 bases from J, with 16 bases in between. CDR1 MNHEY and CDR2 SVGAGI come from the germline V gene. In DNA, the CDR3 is TGTGCCAGCAGCTCTTATACAGGTTCGCAAGAGACCCAGTACTTC. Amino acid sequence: CASSSYTGSQETQYF.

This CDR3 is CASSHPGDEQFF. CDR3 sequence (DNA): TGTGCCAGCAGTCATCCAGGGGATGAGCAGTTCTTC. This chain joins TRBV6-5 and TRBJ2-1, with TRBD1 as a possible D gene (6 bases). The germline CDR1 and CDR2 sequences are MNHEY and SVGAGI. V was trimmed by 5 bases and J by 8 bases, leaving 10 bases between them. CDR3 length equals 12 residues.

The CDR3 here is CASSLFIGDTEAFF. In nucleotides, the CDR3 is TGTGCCAGCAGCTTATTCATAGGGGACACTGAAGCTTTCTTT. This chain joins TRBV7-6 and TRBJ1-1; a weak D match, TRBD1 (5 bases). The CDR3 loop spans 14 amino acids. Trimming took 2 bases from V and 3 from J, leaving 10 bases between them. The V gene's germline CDR1 is SGHVS and CDR2 FNYEAQ.

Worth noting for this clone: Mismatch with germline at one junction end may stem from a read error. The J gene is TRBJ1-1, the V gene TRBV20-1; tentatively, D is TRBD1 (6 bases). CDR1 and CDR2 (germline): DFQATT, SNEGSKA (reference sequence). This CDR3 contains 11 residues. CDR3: CSVHTGGSWGF. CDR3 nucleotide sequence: TGCAGTGTCCACACGGGGGGCAGCTGGGGCTTT.

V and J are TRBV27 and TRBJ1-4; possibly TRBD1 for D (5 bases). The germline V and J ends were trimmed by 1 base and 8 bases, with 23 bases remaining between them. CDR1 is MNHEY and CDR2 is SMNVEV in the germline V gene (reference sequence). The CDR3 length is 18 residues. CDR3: CASSLWGGWGRTREKLFF. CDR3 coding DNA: TGTGCCAGCAGTTTATGGGGGGGGTGGGGCCGGACTAGAGAAAAACTGTTTTTT.

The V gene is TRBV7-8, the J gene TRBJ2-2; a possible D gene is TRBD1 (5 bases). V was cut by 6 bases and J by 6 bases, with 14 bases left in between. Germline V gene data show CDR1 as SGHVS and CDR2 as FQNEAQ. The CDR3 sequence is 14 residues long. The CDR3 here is CASSGDGASGELFF. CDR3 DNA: TGTGCCAGCAGTGGGGATGGGGCTTCCGGGGAGCTGTTTTTT.

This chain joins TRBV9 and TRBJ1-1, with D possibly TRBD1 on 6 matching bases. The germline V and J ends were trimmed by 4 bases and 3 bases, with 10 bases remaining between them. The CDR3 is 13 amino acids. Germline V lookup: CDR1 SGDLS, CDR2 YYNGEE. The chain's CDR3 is CASSPSGDTEAFF. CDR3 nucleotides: TGTGCCAGCAGCCCCTCAGGGGACACTGAAGCTTTCTTT.

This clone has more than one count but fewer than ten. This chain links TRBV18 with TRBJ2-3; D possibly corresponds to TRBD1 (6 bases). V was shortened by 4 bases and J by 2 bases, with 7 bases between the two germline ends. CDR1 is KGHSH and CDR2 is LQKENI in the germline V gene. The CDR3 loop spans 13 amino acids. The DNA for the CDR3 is TGTGCCAGCTCACGGGACACCACAGATACGCAGTATTTT. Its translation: CASSRDTTDTQYF.

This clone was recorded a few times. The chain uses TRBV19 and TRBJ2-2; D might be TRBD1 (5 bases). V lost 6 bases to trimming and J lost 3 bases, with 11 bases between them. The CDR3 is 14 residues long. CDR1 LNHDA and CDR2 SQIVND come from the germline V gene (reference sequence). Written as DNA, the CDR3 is TGTGCCAGTAGCCCTGGACAATACACCGGGGAGCTGTTTTTT. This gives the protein CASSPGQYTGELFF.

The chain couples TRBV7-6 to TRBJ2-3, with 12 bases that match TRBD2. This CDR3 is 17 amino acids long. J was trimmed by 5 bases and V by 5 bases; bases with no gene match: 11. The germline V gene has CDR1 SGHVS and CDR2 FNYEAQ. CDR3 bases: TGTGCCAGCAGCGAGGGAAGACTAGCGGGAGTGCAAGATACGCAGTATTTT. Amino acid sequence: CASSEGRLAGVQDTQYF.

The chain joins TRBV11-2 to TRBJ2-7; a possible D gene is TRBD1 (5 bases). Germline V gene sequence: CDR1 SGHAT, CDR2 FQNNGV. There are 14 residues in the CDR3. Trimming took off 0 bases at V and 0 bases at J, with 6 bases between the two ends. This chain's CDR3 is CASSLEQGSYEQYF. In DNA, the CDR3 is TGTGCCAGCAGCTTAGAGCAGGGCTCCTACGAGCAGTACTTC. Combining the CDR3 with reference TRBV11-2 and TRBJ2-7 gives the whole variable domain EAGVAQSPRYKIIEKRQSVAFWCNPISGHATLYWYQQILGQGPKLLIQFQNNGVVDDSQLPKDRFSAERLKGVDSTLKIQPAKLEDSAVYLCASSLEQGSYEQYFGPGTRLTVT.

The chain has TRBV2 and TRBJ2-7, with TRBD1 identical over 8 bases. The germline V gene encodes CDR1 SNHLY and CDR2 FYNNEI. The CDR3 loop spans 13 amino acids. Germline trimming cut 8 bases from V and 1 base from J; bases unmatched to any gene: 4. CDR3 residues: CASGQGASYEQYF. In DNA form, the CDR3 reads TGTGCCAGCGGGCAGGGGGCTTCCTACGAGCAGTACTTC.

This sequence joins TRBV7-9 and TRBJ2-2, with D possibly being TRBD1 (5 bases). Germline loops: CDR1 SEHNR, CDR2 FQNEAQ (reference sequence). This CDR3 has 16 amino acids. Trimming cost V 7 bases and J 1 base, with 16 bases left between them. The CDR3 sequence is CASKVSGNLNTGELFF. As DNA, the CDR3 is TGTGCCAGCAAAGTGTCAGGGAATTTGAACACCGGGGAGCTGTTTTTT.

CDR3 region: CASFPGTETYEQYF. For the CDR3, the DNA is TGTGCCAGTTTCCCCGGGACAGAGACCTACGAGCAGTACTTC. This rearrangement joins TRBV28 to TRBJ2-7; 7 bases are shared with TRBD1. CDR1 is MDHEN and CDR2 is SYDVKM in the germline V gene. This CDR3 has 14 amino acids. The V and J ends lost 9 bases and 2 bases, in that order; junction bases with no gene match: 10.